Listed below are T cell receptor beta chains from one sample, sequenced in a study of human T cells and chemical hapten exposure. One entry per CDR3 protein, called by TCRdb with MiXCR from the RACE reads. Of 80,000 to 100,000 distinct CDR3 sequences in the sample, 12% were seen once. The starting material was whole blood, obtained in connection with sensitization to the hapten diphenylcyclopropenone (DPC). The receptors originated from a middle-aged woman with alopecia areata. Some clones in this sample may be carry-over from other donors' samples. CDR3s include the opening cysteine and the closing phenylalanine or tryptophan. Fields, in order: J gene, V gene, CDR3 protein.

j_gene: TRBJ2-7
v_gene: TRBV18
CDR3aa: CASSPPSGGEDEQYF

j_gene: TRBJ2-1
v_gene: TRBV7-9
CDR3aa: CASSSRTSGNEQFF

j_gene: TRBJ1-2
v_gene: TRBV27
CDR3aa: CASSPRTAYGYTF

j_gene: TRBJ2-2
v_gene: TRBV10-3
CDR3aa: CATLGEPGTGELFF

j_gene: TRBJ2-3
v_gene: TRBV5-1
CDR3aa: CASSPRTSGRWTDTQYF

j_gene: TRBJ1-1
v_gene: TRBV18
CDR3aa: CASSSQGAEAFF

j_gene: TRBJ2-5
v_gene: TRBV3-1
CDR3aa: CASSQDLGTQETQYF

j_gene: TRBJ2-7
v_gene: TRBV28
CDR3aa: CASSLRGFEQYF

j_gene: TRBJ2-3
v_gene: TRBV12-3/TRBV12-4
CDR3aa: CASSPQSTDTQYF

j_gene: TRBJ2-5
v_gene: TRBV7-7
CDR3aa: CASSPGTSGGTQYF

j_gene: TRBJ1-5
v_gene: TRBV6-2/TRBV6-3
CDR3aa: CASSPLYRGDQPQHF

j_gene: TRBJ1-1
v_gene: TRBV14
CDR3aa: CASSQPWGPYTEAFF

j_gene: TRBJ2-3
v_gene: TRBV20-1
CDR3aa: CSAHSRLAGSTDTQYF

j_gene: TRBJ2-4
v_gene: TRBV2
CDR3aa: CASSRVSVKNIQYF

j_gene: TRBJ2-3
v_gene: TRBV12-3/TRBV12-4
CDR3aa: CASSFRLAGEDTQYF

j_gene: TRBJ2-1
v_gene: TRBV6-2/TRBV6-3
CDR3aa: CASRNPGYLQFF

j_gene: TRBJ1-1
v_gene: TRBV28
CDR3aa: CASSEQGALAFF

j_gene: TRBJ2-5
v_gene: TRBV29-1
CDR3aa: CSVAQGAGETQYF

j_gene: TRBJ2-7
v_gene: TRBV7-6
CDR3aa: CASSLEGGGEQYF

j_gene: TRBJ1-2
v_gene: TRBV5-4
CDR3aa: CASSLGAGEGIYGYTF

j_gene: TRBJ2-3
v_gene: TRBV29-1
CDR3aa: CSVEVETTDTQYF

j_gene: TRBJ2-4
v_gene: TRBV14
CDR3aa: CASSHGTALAKNIQYF

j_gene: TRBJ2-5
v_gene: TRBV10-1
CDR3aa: CASSRSSGAIQETQYF

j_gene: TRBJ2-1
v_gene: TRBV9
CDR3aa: CASSASGSEQFF

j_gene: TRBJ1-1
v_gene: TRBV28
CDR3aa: CASSLWTLKSNTEAFF

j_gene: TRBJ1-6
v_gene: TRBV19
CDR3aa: CASSPPGQGMNSPLHF

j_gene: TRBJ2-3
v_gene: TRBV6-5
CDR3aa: CVIPREDYTDTQYF

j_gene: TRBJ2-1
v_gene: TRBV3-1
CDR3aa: CASSQVLVGSEQFF

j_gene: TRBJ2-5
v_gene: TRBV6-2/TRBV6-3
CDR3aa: CASTPRGHAETQYF

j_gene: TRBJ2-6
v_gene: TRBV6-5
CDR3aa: CASTLGTGGAGANVLTF

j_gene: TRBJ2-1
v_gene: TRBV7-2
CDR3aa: CASSLDQGNNEQFF

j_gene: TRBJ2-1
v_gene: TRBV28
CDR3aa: CASSLSSTEQFF

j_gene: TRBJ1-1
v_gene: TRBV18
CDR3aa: CASSPRYTEAFF

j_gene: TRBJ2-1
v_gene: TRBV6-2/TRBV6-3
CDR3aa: CASSYQREYNEQFF

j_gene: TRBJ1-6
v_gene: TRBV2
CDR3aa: CASSERGSDSSSPLHF

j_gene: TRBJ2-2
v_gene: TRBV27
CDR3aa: CASRGSANTGELFF

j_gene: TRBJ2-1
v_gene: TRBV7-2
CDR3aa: CASSLASVAATGHNEQFF

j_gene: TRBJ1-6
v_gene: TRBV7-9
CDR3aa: CASSLRPGPGGSSYNSPLHF

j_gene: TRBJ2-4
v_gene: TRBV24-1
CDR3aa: CATSDSAQNIQYF

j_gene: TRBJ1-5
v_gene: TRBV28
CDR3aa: CASRGQGGYQPQHF

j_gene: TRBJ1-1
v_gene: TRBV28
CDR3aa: CASSPGWGGVKAFF

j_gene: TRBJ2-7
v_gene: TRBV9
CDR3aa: CASSVGTGIAYEQYF

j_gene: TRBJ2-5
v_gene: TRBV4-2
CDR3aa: CASSQARRLAGDPQETQYF

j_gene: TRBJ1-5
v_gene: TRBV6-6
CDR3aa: CASSSTGKREPQHF

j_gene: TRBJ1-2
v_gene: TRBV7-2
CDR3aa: CASSLGGGWTNYGYTF

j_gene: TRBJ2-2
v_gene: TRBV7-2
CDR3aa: CASSLGAGERTGELFF

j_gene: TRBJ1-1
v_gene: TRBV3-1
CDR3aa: CASSPTGRNTEAFF

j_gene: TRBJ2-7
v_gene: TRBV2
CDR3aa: CASSATGAYEQYF

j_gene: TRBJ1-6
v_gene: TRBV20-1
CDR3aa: CSAPDTINSPLHF

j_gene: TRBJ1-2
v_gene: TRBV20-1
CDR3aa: CSALPTGVQFNYGYTF

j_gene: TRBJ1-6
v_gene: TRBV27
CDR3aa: CASSLGQSNSPLHF

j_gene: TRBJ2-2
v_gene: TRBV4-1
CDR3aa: CASSNRDRVTGELFF

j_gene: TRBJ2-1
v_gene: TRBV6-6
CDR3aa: CASSKGRLHNEQFF

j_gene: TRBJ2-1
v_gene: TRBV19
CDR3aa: CASSLFGGEQFF

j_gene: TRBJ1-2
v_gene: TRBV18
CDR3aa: CASSPLGRDRRDGYTF

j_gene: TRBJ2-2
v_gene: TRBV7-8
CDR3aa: CASSLAETRVTGELFF

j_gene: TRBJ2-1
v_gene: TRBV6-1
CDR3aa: CASSEDTSGTGEQFF